These 16 T cell receptor beta chains came from one sample sequenced in a study of patients and donors after allogeneic stem cell transplantation. TCRdb fed the RT-PCR reads into MiXCR, producing one record per CDR3 protein. Altogether approximately 210,000 distinct CDR3 sequences are present, around two fifths being singletons, with the ten largest covering about 33%. Source material: blood, either unsorted or a sorted T cell fraction (not recorded which). All receptors come from a human donor who was either an allogeneic HSCT recipient or a stem cell or donor lymphocyte infusion donor (not recorded which). It is not recorded whose cells these are; they may come from a transplant donor.

The rearrangement links TRBV20-1 to TRBJ1-2; no firm D call. The CDR3 extends over 12 amino acids. Trimming removed 0 bases from V and 3 bases from J, with 5 bases in between. Per germline, CDR1 DFQATT and CDR2 SNEGSKA (reference sequence). CDR3 nucleotides: TGCAGTGCTAGAGATCTCGACTATGGCTACACCTTC. Translated: CSARDLDYGYTF.

This clonotype has just a few counts. V gene TRBV3-1 combines with J gene TRBJ1-1; D may be TRBD1 (6 bases). Germline CDR1 and CDR2: LGHDT and YNNKEL (reference sequence). The CDR3 has 15 residues. Trimming removed 1 base at V and 4 bases at J, with 13 bases between. The CDR3 sequence is CASSQGTGGLTEAFF. In DNA, the CDR3 is TGTGCCAGCAGCCAAGGAACCGGGGGGCTCACTGAAGCTTTCTTT.

The chain couples TRBV5-1 to TRBJ2-7, with 7 positions matching TRBD2. J gave up 1 base and V 4 bases, and 14 bases lay outside the gene matches. The CDR3 is 17 residues long. Germline CDR1 reads SGHRS; CDR2 reads YFSETQ. CDR3: CASSRGASGIISYEQYF. The CDR3 DNA reads as TGCGCCAGCAGCCGGGGAGCTAGCGGAATTATTTCCTACGAGCAGTACTTC.

J is TRBJ1-5 and V is TRBV12-3 or TRBV12-4, with 9 bases fitting TRBD1. This CDR3 is built from 13 residues. Germline trimming cut 6 bases from V and 5 bases from J; bases unmatched to any gene: 2. The CDR3 is CASRDRGHQPQHF. The CDR3 region has the DNA TGTGCCAGCAGGGACAGGGGACATCAGCCCCAGCATTTT.

This clonotype was recorded a few times. The gene calls are TRBV7-2 and TRBJ1-1; D is unresolved. Trimming shortened V by 3 bases and J by 5 bases, and 10 bases separated the two germline ends. Germline V gene sequence: CDR1 SGHTA, CDR2 FQGNSA. There are 13 residues in the CDR3. Here the CDR3 DNA reads TGTGCCAGCAGCTTCGGGAGTGGTACTGAAGCTTTCTTT. Amino acid sequence: CASSFGSGTEAFF.

The chain links TRBV24-1 to TRBJ2-2; TRBD1 aligns across 9 bases. The CDR3 is 16 amino acids. Trimming at V came to 4 bases and at J to 4 bases, leaving 6 bases not matched to a gene. Germline-derived CDR1 and CDR2 are KGHDR and SFDVKD. The CDR3 DNA reads as TGTGCCACCAGTGAAGCCGGGACAGGGCTCACCGGGGAGCTGTTTTTT. Translated: CATSEAGTGLTGELFF.

In this sample, this clonotype turned up a few times. A junction end diverges from the germline sequence, so it may reflect a read error. The V call is TRBV12-3 or TRBV12-4, the J call TRBJ1-1; D gene ambiguous. The CDR3 runs 9 residues. The CDR3 DNA reads TGTGCCAGCAGCCCCCCAATATCATTT. The encoded protein is CASSPPISF.

As concerns this clonotype: A junction boundary mismatches the germline segment, possibly from a read error. The gene calls are TRBV15 and TRBJ2-7; D perhaps matches TRBD1 (5 bases). The CDR3 extends over 16 amino acids. Germline CDR1 reads LNHNV; CDR2 reads YYDKDF (reference sequence). The CDR3 sequence is CATSGERTLRPTEQYF. CDR3 nucleotides: TGTGCCACCAGCGGAGAAAGGACATTGCGGCCTACCGAGCAGTACTTC.

The count of this clonotype is one. V gene TRBV20-1 combines with J gene TRBJ1-1; a weak D match, TRBD1 (6 bases). The V end was cut by 5 bases, the J end by 7 bases, with 17 bases between. CDR1 and CDR2 from the germline V gene are DFQATT and SNEGSKA (reference sequence). This CDR3 is 13 amino acids long. The CDR3 reads CSAHGRDTDEAFF. The CDR3 DNA reads TGCAGTGCTCACGGCCGGGACACAGATGAAGCTTTCTTT.

A few counts support this clonotype. This rearrangement joins TRBV6-5 to TRBJ1-1; 9 bases are shared with TRBD1. CDR1 is MNHEY, CDR2 SVGAGI, per germline. This CDR3 has 17 residues. V dropped 3 bases and J dropped 5; count of bases not matched to a gene: 13. The CDR3 DNA sequence: TGTGCCAGCAGTTATCTACAGGGGGCGCCAGGATCGACTGAAGCTTTCTTT. It specifies CASSYLQGAPGSTEAFF.

This clonotype has more than one count but fewer than ten. The CDR3 DNA sequence: TGCAGCGTCCCGAGGACAGTTGGCGCTTTCTTT. Residues: CSVPRTVGAFF. V and J are TRBV29-1 and TRBJ1-1; D may be TRBD1 (6 bases). The ends were cut back, 6 bases at V and 11 bases at J, with 16 bases in the middle. Germline V gene sequence: CDR1 SQVTM, CDR2 ANQGSEA. The CDR3 spans 11 residues.

This clonotype was picked up many times. The CDR3: CASSFRGLTEAFF. The DNA of the CDR3 is TGTGCCAGCAGTTTCCGGGGGCTCACTGAAGCTTTCTTT. The chain links TRBV27 to TRBJ1-1, with D tentatively TRBD1 (6 bases). Germline CDR1 is MNHEY and CDR2 is SMNVEV (reference sequence). The V end lost 3 bases, the J end lost 4 bases, and 9 bases lay between the germline ends. The CDR3 is 13 amino acids.

This chain links TRBV6-5 with TRBJ1-1; weak D call: TRBD1 (6 bases). V was cut by 7 bases and J by 4 bases, with 22 bases left in between. The CDR3 has 16 amino acids. Germline V gives CDR1 MNHEY, CDR2 SVGAGI. The chain's CDR3 is CASTTKGGLVGTEAFF. For the CDR3, the DNA is TGTGCCAGCACTACGAAAGGGGGTCTCGTGGGCACTGAAGCTTTCTTT.

CDR3 bases: TGTGCCAGCACCCCGGCGGCTACGAATGAGCAGTTCTTC. The encoded protein is CASTPAATNEQFF. This rearrangement joins TRBV12-3 or TRBV12-4 to TRBJ2-1, with D unresolved. The ends were cut back, 7 bases at V and 7 bases at J, with 14 bases in the middle. CDR3 size: 13 residues.

The J gene is TRBJ2-3, the V gene TRBV5-1; D is undetermined. This CDR3 comprises 13 residues. Germline CDR1 is SGHRS and CDR2 is YFSETQ. V was trimmed by 3 bases and J by 6 bases, leaving 11 bases between them. CDR3 residues: CASSSPLIDTQYF. CDR3 DNA sequence: TGCGCCAGCAGCTCGCCATTAATTGATACGCAGTATTTT.

This chain connects TRBV9 to TRBJ2-3; TRBD2 matches 10 bases. V lost 4 bases and J lost 1; bases outside the gene matches: 6. The CDR3 is made up of 16 amino acids. Germline CDR1 is SGDLS and CDR2 is YYNGEE. This chain's CDR3 is CASSSSGGEGTDTQYF. CDR3 coding DNA: TGTGCCAGCAGCTCCAGCGGGGGGGAGGGCACAGATACGCAGTATTTT.